The TCR beta chain under discussion was sequenced for a study of patients and donors after allogeneic stem cell transplantation. V lost 5 bases and J 4 bases, leaving 11 bases between the germline ends. Germline V gene data show CDR1 as SGHTA and CDR2 as FQGTGA. The CDR3 spans 13 residues. MiXCR, applied by TCRdb to the RT-PCR reads, yields one record per CDR3 protein. This table holds roughly 940,000 distinct CDR3 sequences, roughly 18% found once. Many counts were recorded for this clonotype. Sequencing was carried out using blood, either unsorted or a sorted T cell fraction (not recorded which). The TCR comes from a human donor who was either an allogeneic HSCT recipient or a stem cell or donor lymphocyte infusion donor (not recorded which). It is not recorded whose cells these are; they may come from a transplant donor. The chain links TRBV7-3 to TRBJ1-2, with TRBD1 as a possible D gene (6 bases). This chain's CDR3 is CASSTGQSYGYTF. CDR3 coding DNA: TGTGCCAGCAGCACCGGACAGTCCTATGGCTACACCTTC.